Listed below are T cell receptor beta chains from one sample, sequenced in a study of blood T cell repertoires in COVID-19. The protocol was immunoSEQ multiplex PCR, while the TCRdb copy is restricted to in-frame clones and leaves out a portion. The profile shows over 200,000 clones, around 86% of them singletons. Sequenced sample: peripheral blood. The origin of the receptors is a man aged 45-60 years with COVID-19, enrolled during active disease. The CDR3 runs from the conserved cysteine through the conserved F or W. The D gene is left open where the match is weak. Size is omitted from some rows. Given values are once, few, many or a class for expanded clones.

D gene | J gene | clone size | V gene | CDR3 protein | CDR3 DNA
TRBD1 | TRBJ1-2 | . | TRBV7-6 | CASSSPGQGDGYTF | TGTGCCAGCAGCTCTCCGGGACAGGGGGATGGCTACACCTTC
. | TRBJ1-6 | . | TRBV9 | CASSTYLGGIYSPLHF | TGTGCCAGCAGCACCTACCTAGGGGGAATCTATTCACCCCTCCACTTT
TRBD2 | TRBJ2-1 | . | TRBV9 | CASSLLAGGYYNEQFF | TGTGCCAGCAGCTTACTAGCGGGGGGGTACTACAATGAGCAGTTCTTC
. | TRBJ1-5 | once | TRBV19 | CASGTLFDQPQHF | TGTGCCAGCGGGACTTTATTCGATCAGCCCCAGCATTTT
. | TRBJ1-3 | many | TRBV30 | CAWSRDSGSGNTIYF | TGTGCCTGGAGTAGGGACTCCGGCTCTGGAAACACCATATATTTT
. | TRBJ2-3 | . | TRBV27 | CASSFLSRQGFDTQYF | TGTGCCAGCAGTTTCCTCTCACGCCAGGGTTTTGATACGCAGTATTTT
. | TRBJ1-3 | . | TRBV7-9 | CASSHDNSGNTIYF | TGTGCCAGCAGCCACGACAATTCTGGAAACACCATATATTTT
TRBD2 | TRBJ2-2 | . | TRBV10-3 | CAINGLAEPNTGELFF | TGTGCCATCAACGGACTAGCGGAGCCCAACACCGGGGAGCTGTTTTTT
TRBD2 | TRBJ2-7 | . | TRBV29-1 | CSVDGLAGVEQYF | TGCAGCGTTGATGGTCTAGCGGGAGTCGAGCAGTACTTC
TRBD1 | TRBJ1-2 | . | TRBV7-2 | CASSATGGYGYTF | TGTGCCAGCAGCGCAACAGGGGGCTATGGCTACACCTTC
. | TRBJ1-1 | . | TRBV5-1 | CASSLTAEGTEAFF | TGCGCCAGCAGCTTGACCGCGGAAGGAACTGAAGCTTTCTTT
. | TRBJ1-1 | once | TRBV29-1 | CSVRTAMETEAFF | TGCAGCGTTCGGACAGCCATGGAGACTGAAGCTTTCTTT
TRBD1 | TRBJ1-2 | many | TRBV27 | CASRPQGFLNYGYTF | TGTGCCAGCAGGCCACAGGGGTTTCTTAACTATGGCTACACCTTC
. | TRBJ1-2 | . | TRBV5-6 | CASSSTRGDYGYTF | TGTGCCAGCAGCAGCACGCGGGGGGACTATGGCTACACCTTC
TRBD1 | TRBJ2-2 | . | TRBV19 | CASSTQGAQYTGELFF | TGTGCCAGTAGCACTCAGGGGGCGCAGTACACCGGGGAGCTGTTTTTT
. | TRBJ2-7 | . | TRBV6-5 | CASSRTESYEQYF | TGTGCCAGCAGTAGAACAGAATCCTACGAGCAGTACTTC
. | TRBJ1-1 | . | TRBV6-5 | CASSYWGQETEAFF | TGTGCCAGCAGTTATTGGGGGCAGGAGACTGAAGCTTTCTTT
. | TRBJ1-5 | . | TRBV18 | CASSLGRVRDYSNQPQHF | TGTGCCAGCTCACTTGGACGGGTGAGGGATTATAGCAATCAGCCCCAGCATTTT
TRBD1 | TRBJ1-1 | . | TRBV10-3 | CAMGTGGNTEAFF | TGTGCCATGGGGACAGGGGGGAACACTGAAGCTTTCTTT
. | TRBJ1-5 | few | TRBV18 | CASSREGRGQPQHF | TGTGCCAGCTCACGGGAAGGTCGAGGGCAGCCCCAGCATTTT
. | TRBJ2-3 | . | TRBV14 | CASSWRGPDTQYF | TGTGCCAGCAGCTGGAGGGGACCAGATACGCAGTATTTT
TRBD1 | TRBJ1-6 | . | TRBV5-6 | CASSLRTTGINNSPLHF | TGTGCCAGCAGCTTGCGTACGACAGGGATAAATAATTCACCCCTCCACTTT
TRBD2 | TRBJ2-2 | . | TRBV5-5 | CASSLRTSGAGELFF | TGTGCCAGCAGCTTGCGGACTAGCGGAGCCGGGGAGCTGTTTTTT
. | TRBJ1-2 | . | TRBV6-5 | CASGWESNYGYTF | TGTGCCAGCGGGTGGGAGTCTAACTATGGCTACACCTTC
. | TRBJ2-1 | . | TRBV6-5 | CASSWGRPYYNEQFF | TGTGCCAGCAGTTGGGGGAGGCCCTACTACAATGAGCAGTTCTTC
. | TRBJ1-1 | . | TRBV5-4 | CASSYGTRNTEAFF | TGTGCCAGCAGCTACGGGACAAGGAACACTGAAGCTTTCTTT
. | TRBJ1-2 | . | TRBV25-1 | CASSEGTPFYGYTF | TGTGCCAGCAGTGAAGGGACACCCTTCTATGGCTACACCTTC
. | TRBJ2-7 | . | TRBV3-1/TRBV3-2 | CASRVNRDLGGEQYF | TGTGCCAGCAGAGTAAACAGGGATTTGGGTGGTGAGCAGTACTTC
. | TRBJ2-3 | . | TRBV7-2 | CASSLGATESADTQYF | TGTGCCAGCAGCTTAGGGGCTACCGAGAGTGCAGATACGCAGTATTTT
. | TRBJ1-5 | . | TRBV10-3 | CAIRGLGEPQHF | TGTGCCATCAGAGGATTGGGAGAGCCCCAGCATTTT
. | TRBJ2-3 | . | TRBV5-4 | CASSPLRTDTQYF | TGTGCCAGCAGCCCCCTCCGCACAGATACGCAGTATTTT
. | TRBJ1-2 | . | TRBV25-1 | CASSASDYGYTF | TGTGCCAGCAGTGCTTCCGACTATGGCTACACCTTC
. | TRBJ2-7 | . | TRBV5-6 | CASSVPQGIQQYF | TGTGCCAGCAGCGTCCCGCAGGGGATCCAGCAGTACTTC
. | TRBJ2-3 | . | TRBV29-1 | CSVGVAVIDTQYF | TGCAGCGTTGGGGTCGCGGTGATAGATACGCAGTATTTT
. | TRBJ2-7 | . | TRBV5-5 | CASSPQTYEQYF | TGTGCCAGCAGCCCGCAGACCTACGAGCAGTACTTC
TRBD2 | TRBJ2-2 | . | TRBV7-6 | CASSLALSKRGTGELFF | TGTGCCAGCAGCTTAGCGCTGAGCAAGCGGGGCACCGGGGAGCTGTTTTTT
TRBD1 | TRBJ1-5 | . | TRBV27 | CASSAGQGLPQHF | TGTGCCAGCAGTGCGGGACAGGGTTTGCCCCAGCATTTT
. | TRBJ1-1 | . | TRBV7-9 | CASSSDSVNTEAFF | TGTGCCAGCAGCTCAGATTCCGTGAACACTGAAGCTTTCTTT
TRBD1 | TRBJ1-5 | . | TRBV18 | CASSPGTGQFWPQHF | TGTGCCAGCTCACCAGGGACAGGGCAATTTTGGCCCCAGCATTTT
TRBD2 | TRBJ2-3 | . | TRBV5-4 | CASSQGTSGVQDTQYF | TGTGCCAGCAGCCAAGGGACTAGCGGGGTTCAGGATACGCAGTATTTT
TRBD1 | TRBJ2-4 | . | TRBV12-3/TRBV12-4 | CASSRDRGLVQYF | TGTGCCAGCAGTCGAGACAGGGGGTTGGTTCAGTACTTC
. | TRBJ2-2 | few | TRBV5-1 | CASSSLASGELFF | TGCGCCAGCAGTTCTCTAGCGAGTGGGGAGCTGTTTTTT
. | TRBJ1-5 | . | TRBV7-8 | CASSLPYSNQPQHF | TGTGCCAGCAGCTTACCGTATAGCAATCAGCCCCAGCATTTT
. | TRBJ1-2 | . | TRBV11-1 | CASSLEEQGYGYTF | TGTGCCAGCAGCTTAGAAGAGCAGGGGTATGGCTACACCTTC
TRBD1 | TRBJ1-1 | . | TRBV6-5 | CASSLRGTAAEAFF | TGTGCCAGCAGTCTAAGGGGGACAGCGGCTGAAGCTTTCTTT
TRBD2 | TRBJ2-1 | . | TRBV2 | CASSPPTSGEKLNEQFF | TGTGCCAGCAGTCCCCCGACTAGCGGGGAAAAACTCAATGAGCAGTTCTTC
. | TRBJ2-7 | . | TRBV28 | CASSMTPWGSSYEQYF | TGTGCCAGCAGCATGACGCCTTGGGGCAGCTCCTACGAGCAGTACTTC
. | TRBJ2-7 | . | TRBV5-6 | CASSLGQSYEQYF | TGTGCCAGCAGCTTGGGGCAGTCCTACGAGCAGTACTTC
. | TRBJ2-1 | . | TRBV3-1/TRBV3-2 | CASSQKSRGANEQFF | TGTGCCAGCAGCCAAAAAAGCAGGGGGGCCAATGAGCAGTTCTTC
TRBD2 | TRBJ2-7 | few | TRBV6-2/TRBV6-3 | CASSYGRGGTYEQYF | TGTGCCAGCAGTTACGGGCGGGGGGGAACCTACGAGCAGTACTTC
TRBD1 | TRBJ1-1 | . | TRBV10-3 | CAISETGTGNTEAFF | TGTGCCATCAGCGAAACCGGGACAGGGAACACTGAAGCTTTCTTT
TRBD1 | TRBJ2-7 | once | TRBV30 | CAWSVFGTGVEQYF | TGTGCCTGGAGTGTATTTGGGACAGGGGTCGAGCAGTACTTC
. | TRBJ2-3 | . | TRBV14 | CASSQVRGRSDTQYF | TGTGCCAGCAGCCAAGTCCGGGGTCGGTCAGATACGCAGTATTTT
. | TRBJ1-2 | . | TRBV19 | CASSIGGQINLYYGYTF | TGTGCCAGTAGTATAGGTGGGCAGATCAACCTATACTATGGCTACACCTTC
. | TRBJ2-5 | . | TRBV12-3/TRBV12-4 | CASSLARETQYF | TGTGCCAGCAGTTTAGCCCGGGAGACCCAGTACTTC
. | TRBJ2-1 | few | TRBV7-9 | CASTLEAYNEQFF | TGTGCCAGCACCCTGGAGGCCTACAATGAGCAGTTCTTC
TRBD1 | TRBJ1-5 | . | TRBV19 | CASSKQGAVNQPQHF | TGTGCCAGTAGTAAACAGGGGGCGGTCAATCAGCCCCAGCATTTT
. | TRBJ1-4 | . | TRBV9 | CASANSGTTNEKLFF | TGTGCCAGCGCAAACTCAGGGACAACTAATGAAAAACTGTTTTTT
. | TRBJ2-1 | . | TRBV28 | CASSYIGRGSYNEQFF | TGTGCCAGCAGTTACATTGGCAGGGGCTCCTACAATGAGCAGTTCTTC